Each of the 31 T cell receptor beta chains below was sequenced from the same sample in a study of Graves' ophthalmopathy and Graves' hyperthyroidism. Using RNA transcripts, the TCR beta CDR3 regions were amplified. The library came from an HTBI-primed first-round RT-PCR and a second-round multiplex PCR. TCRdb redid the calling of the multiplex PCR reads with MiXCR, one entry per CDR3 protein. This sample carries around 1.1 million distinct CDR3 sequences, roughly 35% of them seen once, and the ten largest clones take 8.5% to 14%. The sample comprised peripheral blood or thyroid tissue (not recorded which). The receptors were sampled from an adult man with Graves' hyperthyroidism.

At least ten counts were recorded for this clonotype. The chain combines TRBV19 with TRBJ1-1; D gene ambiguous. The germline CDR1 and CDR2 sequences are LNHDA and SQIVND (reference sequence). The germline V and J ends were trimmed by 7 bases and 4 bases, with 10 bases remaining between them. This CDR3 spans 12 amino acids. In DNA, the CDR3 is TGTGCCAGTACAGGATCGGGCACTGAAGCTTTCTTT. Protein: CASTGSGTEAFF.

This sequence joins TRBV9 and TRBJ2-7; unclear D gene. This CDR3 spans 13 amino acids. Germline CDR1 SGDLS, CDR2 YYNGEE. V was shortened by 6 bases and J by 0 bases, with 10 bases between the two germline ends. DNA of the CDR3: TGTGCCAGCATTCTAGGACCCTCCTACGAGCAGTACTTC. It translates to CASILGPSYEQYF.

The chain employs TRBV7-2 and TRBJ2-5, with D maybe TRBD1 (6 bases). V shed 3 bases and J shed 1 base, with 9 bases lying between them. The V gene's germline CDR1 is SGHTA and CDR2 FQGNSA. This CDR3 spans 14 amino acids. DNA of the CDR3: TGTGCCAGCAGCTTCGGGACATTCCAAGAGACCCAGTACTTC. Protein sequence: CASSFGTFQETQYF.

The chain is built from TRBV20-1 and TRBJ2-7, with D perhaps being TRBD1 or TRBD2 (5 bases each). The CDR3 extends over 14 amino acids. Trimming left V 6 bases short and J 3 bases short, with 18 bases between. The germline V gene encodes CDR1 DFQATT and CDR2 SNEGSKA (reference sequence). The CDR3 DNA sequence: TGCAGTGCCCCAGACCCGGGACGATACTACGAGCAGTACTTC. Translation: CSAPDPGRYYEQYF.

This clonotype was seen repeatedly, ten times or more. V and J are TRBV7-3 and TRBJ2-5; D call uncertain. This CDR3 has 13 residues. V lost 5 bases and J 3 bases, leaving 10 bases between the germline ends. The germline gives CDR1 SGHTA, CDR2 FQGTGA. DNA for the CDR3: TGTGCCAGCAGCAACCCGACGGAAGAGACCCAGTACTTC. As protein: CASSNPTEETQYF.

The chain joins TRBV15 to TRBJ1-6, with TRBD1 identical over 9 bases. With V trimmed by 5 bases and J by 8 bases, 10 bases remained unmatched. This CDR3 is 16 amino acids long. Germline CDR1 LNHNV, CDR2 YYDKDF (reference sequence). CDR3 coding DNA: TGTGCCACCAGCTCATGGCCGACAGGGGGGGATTCACCCCTCCACTTT. It is translated as CATSSWPTGGDSPLHF. Variable domain in full (rest from reference TRBV15 and TRBJ1-6): DAMVIQNPRYQVTQFGKPVTLSCSQTLNHNVMYWYQQKSSQAPKLLFHYYDKDFNNEADTPDNFQSRRPNTSFCFLDIRSPGLGDTAMYLCATSSWPTGGDSPLHFGNGTRLTVT.

V gene TRBV7-2 combines with J gene TRBJ2-7; D possibly uses TRBD1 or TRBD2 (5 bases each). Looked up from germline, CDR1 is SGHTA and CDR2 is FQGNSA. Trimming took 5 bases from V and 6 from J, leaving 17 bases between them. The CDR3 totals 14 residues. The CDR3 coding sequence is TGTGCCAGCAGCCCAGGGTCGGGACGGAGCGAGCAGTACTTC. This codes for CASSPGSGRSEQYF.

The chain joins TRBV9 to TRBJ2-5; 8 bases map to TRBD2. Germline V CDR1 and CDR2: SGDLS, YYNGEE. CDR3 length equals 14 residues. The J segment lost 1 base and the V segment lost 6 bases, leaving 5 bases of the junction unmatched. The CDR3 reads CASNSLAGQETQYF. The CDR3 DNA is TGTGCCAGCAACTCCCTAGCGGGCCAAGAGACCCAGTACTTC.

This clonotype was observed at least ten times. The J gene is TRBJ2-7, the V gene TRBV4-3; no firm D call. The CDR3 is made up of 15 amino acids. Trimming stripped 3 bases from V and 2 bases from J, with 14 bases between. CDR1 is LGHNA and CDR2 is YSLEER in the germline V gene. The DNA of the CDR3 is TGCGCCAGCAGCCAGGCCGGGCATGAGGCCTACGAGCAGTACTTC. Its protein is CASSQAGHEAYEQYF.

This clonotype was counted many times. This chain's CDR3 is CASSLNVATNEKLFF. The CDR3 DNA follows: TGTGCCAGCAGCTTAAACGTTGCAACTAATGAAAAACTGTTTTTT. The V call is TRBV7-9, the J call TRBJ1-4; D gene unclear. Germline values: CDR1 SEHNR, CDR2 FQNEAQ (reference sequence). CDR3 length: 15 amino acids. With 2 bases removed from V and 0 bases from J, the gap between germline ends came to 7 bases.

V is TRBV12-3 or TRBV12-4 and J is TRBJ2-7, with 8 bases that match TRBD1. The CDR3 contains 16 residues. V lost 5 bases, J lost 2 bases, and 11 bases stayed unmatched. CDR3 residues: CASSPQPGTGPYEQYF. DNA for the CDR3: TGTGCCAGCAGTCCCCAACCCGGGACAGGACCCTACGAGCAGTACTTC.

This clonotype was seen only a few times. The chain recombines TRBV4-1 with TRBJ1-5; possibly TRBD1 for D (6 bases). Germline CDR1 reads MGHRA; CDR2 reads YSYEKL. Trimming removed 3 bases at V and 5 bases at J, with 17 bases between. This CDR3 region has 16 residues. The CDR3 reads CASSQLPGDTYQPQHF. For the CDR3, the DNA is TGCGCCAGCAGCCAGCTACCCGGGGACACCTATCAGCCCCAGCATTTT.

This clonotype was seen repeatedly, ten times or more. The rearrangement links TRBV7-2 to TRBJ2-5; D not certain. Germline-derived CDR1 and CDR2 are SGHTA and FQGNSA. V was shortened by 2 bases and J by 2 bases, with 9 bases between the two germline ends. CDR3 length equals 14 residues. The CDR3 loop is CASSLIYSQETQYF. The CDR3 nucleotides read TGTGCCAGCAGCTTAATATACAGTCAAGAGACCCAGTACTTC.

This clonotype showed up many times. The chain recombines TRBV20-1 with TRBJ1-2; D possibly corresponds to TRBD1 (5 bases). The CDR3 length is 12 residues. V was clipped by 5 bases and J by 4 bases, with 11 bases between them. Germline CDR1 reads DFQATT; CDR2 reads SNEGSKA (reference sequence). DNA for the CDR3: TGCAGTGCTCGGGACGTCCGCTATGGCTACACCTTC. This translates into CSARDVRYGYTF.

This clonotype was seen repeatedly, ten times or more. This sequence joins TRBV11-2 and TRBJ1-2; 7 bases match TRBD1. CDR1 SGHAT and CDR2 FQNNGV come from the germline V gene. Trimming removed 5 bases from V and 3 bases from J; junction bases left unmatched: 9. The CDR3 contains 15 residues. This CDR3 is CASSPEGAGDYGYTF. The CDR3, as DNA: TGTGCCAGCAGCCCGGAGGGGGCCGGGGACTATGGCTACACCTTC.

This clonotype has ten or more counts. The rearrangement links TRBV7-9 to TRBJ1-2; a possible D gene is TRBD1 (5 bases). V lost 5 bases, J lost 4 bases, and 17 bases lay in between. The CDR3 is 15 residues long. From germline, CDR1 is SEHNR and CDR2 FQNEAQ (reference sequence). The chain's CDR3 is CASSPSRQSTYGYTF. CDR3 nucleotides: TGTGCCAGCAGCCCAAGCCGACAGTCCACCTATGGCTACACCTTC.

The rearrangement joins TRBV14 to TRBJ2-5, with D possibly TRBD1 on 6 matching bases. Looked up from germline, CDR1 is SGHDN and CDR2 is FVKESK. The CDR3 consists of 16 residues. Between the trimmed V and J ends, which lost 4 bases and 5 bases, there was a span of 20 bases. The CDR3 protein is CASSLQGSATHETQYF. The CDR3 DNA reads TGTGCCAGCAGCCTTCAGGGGAGTGCCACCCACGAGACCCAGTACTTC.

V and J are TRBV2 and TRBJ1-6; 7 bases are a match to TRBD1. This CDR3 comprises 16 residues. J lost 2 bases, V lost 6 bases, and 7 bases had no gene match. Germline V lookup: CDR1 SNHLY, CDR2 FYNNEI. CDR3: CASSDEGTAYNSPLHF. The CDR3 DNA reads TGTGCCAGCAGCGACGAAGGGACAGCCTATAATTCACCCCTCCACTTT.

In its sample, this clonotype was seen many times. The CDR3: CATSDPYGLAGGQETQYF. The CDR3 DNA is TGTGCCACCAGTGACCCTTATGGACTAGCGGGGGGCCAAGAGACCCAGTACTTC. The V and J genes are TRBV24-1 and TRBJ2-5, with 14 bases aligning to TRBD2. The CDR3 loop spans 18 amino acids. Germline V CDR1 and CDR2: KGHDR, SFDVKD. J gave up 1 base and V 4 bases, and 7 bases lay outside the gene matches.

This clonotype was seen repeatedly, ten times or more. The chain couples TRBV19 to TRBJ2-7; D might be TRBD2 (5 bases). Between the trimmed V and J ends, which lost 6 bases and 1 base, there was a span of 10 bases. The germline V gene encodes CDR1 LNHDA and CDR2 SQIVND (reference sequence). The CDR3 covers 13 residues. Written as DNA, the CDR3 is TGTGCCAGTAGAGCGGCAGGTTCCTACGAGCAGTACTTC. As protein: CASRAAGSYEQYF.

About this clonotype: The conserved final phenylalanine or tryptophan is absent from the CDR3, which likely points to a read error. V and J are TRBV7-9 and TRBJ1-6; possibly TRBD1 for D (5 bases). The germline V gene encodes CDR1 SEHNR and CDR2 FQNEAQ (reference sequence). Between the trimmed V and J ends, which lost 5 bases and 7 bases, there was a span of 15 bases. The CDR3 contains 15 residues. CDR3 bases: TGTGCCAGCAGCAACCCGGGACGGAGCAATTCACCCCTCCACCTT. The encoded protein is CASSNPGRSNSPLHL.

This clonotype was picked up many times. The chain is built from TRBV19 and TRBJ1-1, with TRBD1 matching 7 bases. The V gene end was trimmed by 11 bases and the J gene end by 0 bases; junction bases not matched to a gene: 9. This CDR3 has 14 amino acids. Germline loops: CDR1 LNHDA, CDR2 SQIVND (reference sequence). The CDR3 DNA sequence: TGTGCCGTGACGACAGGGCATCTGAACACTGAAGCTTTCTTT. Its protein is CAVTTGHLNTEAFF.

The gene calls are TRBV7-2 and TRBJ1-6; D is possibly TRBD1 (5 bases). The CDR3 is made up of 18 amino acids. Germline V CDR1 and CDR2: SGHTA, FQGNSA. V lost 7 bases and J 0 bases, leaving 19 bases between the germline ends. The CDR3 protein is CASTSELRGSSYNSPLHF. The CDR3 DNA reads as TGTGCCAGCACCTCAGAGCTAAGGGGAAGCTCCTATAATTCACCCCTCCACTTT.

This clonotype was seen many times. The chain links TRBV7-2 to TRBJ1-2; D unclear. The CDR3 extends over 14 amino acids. The ends were cut back, 8 bases at V and 6 bases at J, with 19 bases in the middle. Germline V gene lookup returns CDR1 SGHTA and CDR2 FQGNSA. In DNA form, the CDR3 reads TGTGCCAGCCAAACTCCCTCTAGCGGCGATGGCTACACCTTC. Residues: CASQTPSSGDGYTF.

The rearrangement joins TRBV29-1 to TRBJ1-1; D is ambiguous. Germline V gene data show CDR1 as SQVTM and CDR2 as ANQGSEA. This CDR3 is built from 13 residues. Trimming took 2 bases from V and 1 from J, leaving 8 bases between them. The CDR3 DNA reads as TGCAGCGTTGAACGGCTGGCGAACACTGAAGCTTTCTTT. It codes for CSVERLANTEAFF.

This clonotype was counted ten times or more. The CDR3 is CSARDLLESSYEQYF. The CDR3 DNA reads TGCAGTGCTAGAGATCTACTCGAGAGCTCCTACGAGCAGTACTTC. The rearrangement links TRBV20-1 to TRBJ2-7; the D is unclear. This CDR3 spans 15 amino acids. V lost 0 bases and J lost 0, with 12 bases in between. CDR1 and CDR2 from the germline V gene are DFQATT and SNEGSKA (reference sequence).

Concerning this clonotype itself: This may arise from a read error, as a much more abundant clone is one base away. The chain couples TRBV6-5 to TRBJ1-6; no definite D call. Germline loops: CDR1 MNHEY, CDR2 SVGAGI. The CDR3 consists of 14 residues. This CDR3 is CASSLESCNSPLHF. CDR3 coding DNA: TGTGCCAGCAGTTTGGAATCCTGTAATTCACCCCTCCACTTT.

The V and J genes are TRBV7-2 and TRBJ1-2; no clear D gene. With 7 bases removed from V and 8 bases from J, the gap between germline ends came to 17 bases. Germline assignment: CDR1 SGHTA and CDR2 FQGNSA. The length of the CDR3 is 13 residues. The CDR3 spells CASTTLRGSGYTF. CDR3 DNA sequence: TGTGCCAGCACCACCCTTCGGGGATCCGGCTACACCTTC.

The chain combines TRBV12-3 or TRBV12-4 with TRBJ1-6; D unresolved. Trimming took 4 bases from V and 9 from J, leaving 16 bases between them. CDR3 length: 15 amino acids. This CDR3 reads CASSYGMAGGSPLHF. The CDR3 coding sequence is TGTGCCAGCAGTTACGGCATGGCCGGAGGTTCACCCCTCCACTTT.

Ten or more counts support this clonotype. The V call is TRBV25-1, the J call TRBJ1-5; D gene uncertain. V dropped 3 bases and J dropped 3 bases, with 12 bases sitting between them. The length of the CDR3 is 15 residues. CDR1 MGHDK and CDR2 SYGVNS come from the germline V gene. CDR3 bases: TGTGCCAGCAGTGAGGGGAGTACGGACAATCAGCCCCAGCATTTT. Protein sequence: CASSEGSTDNQPQHF.

This clonotype has ten or more counts. The chain links TRBV7-8 to TRBJ1-5; D is unresolved. Per germline, CDR1 SGHVS and CDR2 FQNEAQ. The germline V and J ends were trimmed by 0 bases and 0 bases, with 6 bases remaining between them. This CDR3 contains 15 residues. For the CDR3, the DNA is TGTGCCAGCAGCTTAGCAGTCAATAGCAATCAGCCCCAGCATTTT. Residues: CASSLAVNSNQPQHF.